What follows are 23 T cell receptor beta chains derived from one specimen sequenced in a study of beta chain features in type 1 diabetes. Sequencing targeted expressed TCRB transcripts, as all isolated RNA had been reverse transcribed. Data came from immunoSEQ multiplex PCR; TCRdb stores just in-frame clones and leaves some out. This table holds roughly 310,000 clones, 8% to 13% found once. Sequenced material: naive CD4+ T cells from blood. The receptors derive from a young woman in good health.

CDR3 in amino acids: CSVGYSLFSSGANVLTF. As DNA, the CDR3 is TGCAGCGTTGGTTACTCCCTTTTTTCGTCTGGGGCCAACGTCCTGACTTTC. V and J are TRBV29-1 and TRBJ2-6; no reliable D call. This CDR3 has 17 amino acids. The germline gives CDR1 SQVTM, CDR2 ANQGSEA. Trimming left V 4 bases short and J 1 base short, with 17 bases between.

The rearrangement links TRBV25-1 to TRBJ2-1, with TRBD2 matching 12 bases. The germline V gene encodes CDR1 MGHDK and CDR2 SYGVNS. V gave up 1 base and J gave up 0 bases; unmatched junction bases: 1. This CDR3 is 17 amino acids long. The CDR3 sequence: CASSELTSGSSYNEQFF. The CDR3 DNA is TGTGCCAGCAGTGAATTGACTAGCGGGAGCTCCTACAATGAGCAGTTCTTC.

The chain combines TRBV7-2 with TRBJ2-3, with 12 bases that match TRBD2. The CDR3 runs 19 residues. CDR1 SGHTA and CDR2 FQGNSA come from the germline V gene. V shed 0 bases and J 3 bases; nucleotides not matched to a gene: 10. Here the CDR3 reads CASSLAPGLAGPRTDTQYF. CDR3 DNA sequence: TGTGCCAGCAGCTTAGCTCCTGGACTAGCGGGACCCAGGACAGATACGCAGTATTTT.

The chain has TRBV6-6 and TRBJ2-5; tentative D call: TRBD1 (5 bases). The germline CDR1 and CDR2 sequences are MNHNY and SVGAGI (reference sequence). This CDR3 has 14 amino acids. Between the trimmed V and J ends, which lost 6 bases and 5 bases, there was a span of 16 bases. The CDR3 nucleotides are TGTGCCAGCAGGATCCAGGGAAGGGGCGAGACCCAGTACTTC. Amino acid sequence: CASRIQGRGETQYF.

J is TRBJ2-3 and V is TRBV30, with TRBD1 identical over 8 bases. The CDR3 has 15 amino acids. From germline, CDR1 is GTSNPN and CDR2 SVGIG (reference sequence). After removal of 2 bases from V and 2 bases from J, the junction contained 6 bases not matched to a gene. CDR3 protein: CAWSPGQGITDTQYF. The DNA for the CDR3 is TGTGCCTGGAGTCCTGGACAGGGAATCACAGATACGCAGTATTTT.

This sequence joins TRBV6-5 and TRBJ1-5, with D unresolved. This CDR3 comprises 13 residues. V was trimmed by 7 bases and J by 6 bases, leaving 13 bases between them. Germline V gene sequence: CDR1 MNHEY, CDR2 SVGAGI. The CDR3 loop reads CASMREIGQPQHF. CDR3 nucleotides: TGTGCCAGCATGAGGGAAATTGGTCAGCCCCAGCATTTT.

V is TRBV15 and J is TRBJ2-3, with TRBD2 matching over 10 bases. Germline CDR1 LNHNV, CDR2 YYDKDF (reference sequence). The CDR3 covers 16 residues. Unmatched junction bases numbered 7, after V lost 4 bases and J lost 3 bases. Here the CDR3 reads CATSKSSGGSTDTQYF. The CDR3 nucleotides are TGTGCCACCAGCAAGTCTAGCGGGGGTAGTACAGATACGCAGTATTTT.

This clone was observed a few times. V gene TRBV29-1 combines with J gene TRBJ1-2, with D possibly matching TRBD1 (5 bases). Germline values: CDR1 SQVTM, CDR2 ANQGSEA. CDR3 length: 13 residues. Trimming left V 6 bases short and J 4 bases short, with 15 bases between. CDR3 nucleotide sequence: TGCAGCGTCTCCAGCAGCGGGGGCTATGGCTACACCTTC. Translating it yields CSVSSSGGYGYTF.

This clone was counted only a few times. The genes are TRBV28 and TRBJ2-3, with D possibly matching TRBD2 (6 bases). V lost 1 base to trimming and J lost 10 bases, with 15 bases between them. The CDR3 consists of 14 residues. The V gene's germline CDR1 is MDHEN and CDR2 SYDVKM. This chain's CDR3 is CASSLFPSEGSQYF. CDR3 bases: TGTGCCAGCAGTTTATTTCCTAGCGAGGGTTCGCAGTATTTT.

The V and J genes are TRBV4-3 and TRBJ2-5; 13 positions match TRBD2. There are 17 residues in the CDR3. Germline CDR1 LGHNA, CDR2 YSLEER. The trim removed 1 base at V and 4 bases at J, leaving 6 bases unmatched. CDR3 in DNA: TGCGCCAGCAGCCAAGCGTTGGGACTAGCGGGATTAGAGACCCAGTACTTC. It encodes CASSQALGLAGLETQYF.

The chain links TRBV5-4 to TRBJ1-2, with 11 bases lining up with TRBD1. This CDR3 region has 16 residues. Per germline, CDR1 SGHNT and CDR2 YYREEE (reference sequence). Losses at the gene ends were 4 bases for V and 8 bases for J; bases not matched to a gene: 13. The CDR3: CASSLGQGAVLGGYTF. CDR3 coding DNA: TGTGCCAGCAGCCTCGGACAGGGGGCGGTGTTGGGAGGCTACACCTTC.

The V and J genes are TRBV11-2 and TRBJ2-1; weak D call: TRBD2 (5 bases). V was pared by 5 bases and J by 5 bases, with 10 bases between. Germline CDR1 SGHAT, CDR2 FQNNGV. The CDR3 totals 13 residues. CDR3 sequence: CASSAGLDNEQFF. The CDR3 bases are TGTGCCAGCAGCGCCGGACTTGACAATGAGCAGTTCTTC.

This clone showed up just a few times. V usage is TRBV19 and J usage is TRBJ2-3; D is unclear. The germline V gene encodes CDR1 LNHDA and CDR2 SQIVND (reference sequence). The CDR3 loop spans 15 amino acids. Trimming stripped 6 bases from V and 2 bases from J, with 15 bases between. The CDR3 DNA follows: TGTGCCAGTAGGCAACGACACGGAATCACAGATACGCAGTATTTT. It translates to CASRQRHGITDTQYF.

V and J are TRBV27 and TRBJ2-1; 16 bases fit TRBD2. Germline V gene sequence: CDR1 MNHEY, CDR2 SMNVEV (reference sequence). V gave up 6 bases and J gave up 7 bases; unmatched junction bases: 6. The CDR3 extends over 16 amino acids. The CDR3 DNA follows: TGTGCCAGCAGATTCATGGGACTAGCGGGGGGGAATGAGCAGTTCTTC. Protein sequence: CASRFMGLAGGNEQFF.

This clone came up a few times. The chain carries TRBV9 and TRBJ2-7; tentative D call: TRBD2 (6 bases). The CDR3 has 14 amino acids. Deletions cut 1 base from V and 0 bases from J, with 8 bases between. The germline CDR1 and CDR2 sequences are SGDLS and YYNGEE. The CDR3 reads CASSVLAHSYEQYF. Here the CDR3 DNA reads TGTGCCAGCAGCGTACTAGCGCACTCCTACGAGCAGTACTTC.

This clone was seen a handful of times. The V call is TRBV27, the J call TRBJ2-4; 9 positions match TRBD1. The J segment lost 1 base and the V segment lost 5 bases, leaving 9 bases of the junction unmatched. The CDR3 extends over 17 amino acids. Per germline, CDR1 MNHEY and CDR2 SMNVEV (reference sequence). CDR3 amino acids: CASSPQGAMGAKNIQYF. In DNA form, the CDR3 reads TGTGCCAGCAGTCCACAGGGGGCAATGGGTGCCAAAAACATTCAGTACTTC.

Here the CDR3 reads CSVGEDQPQHF. Here the CDR3 DNA reads TGCAGCGTGGGGGAGGATCAGCCCCAGCATTTT. The J gene is TRBJ1-5, the V gene TRBV29-1; TRBD1 might be the D (5 bases). The CDR3 spans 11 residues. The germline V gene encodes CDR1 SQVTM and CDR2 ANQGSEA. With 6 bases removed from V and 5 bases from J, the gap between germline ends came to 8 bases.

This sequence joins TRBV28 and TRBJ2-1, with TRBD2 matching over 13 bases. The CDR3 runs to 17 residues. Per the germline V gene, CDR1 is MDHEN and CDR2 is SYDVKM. After removal of 3 bases from V and 9 bases from J, the junction contained 11 bases not matched to a gene. The CDR3 is CASSFHPRTSGSFEQFF. CDR3 bases: TGTGCCAGCAGTTTTCACCCCCGGACTAGCGGGAGTTTTGAGCAGTTCTTC.

The rearrangement joins TRBV4-3 to TRBJ2-1; 9 nucleotides agree with TRBD2. CDR3 length: 15 residues. With V trimmed by 4 bases and J by 8 bases, 9 bases remained unmatched. Germline V gene sequence: CDR1 LGHNA, CDR2 YSLEER. The CDR3 DNA sequence: TGCGCCAGCAGCCTCGGGGTAGCGGGAGTCCATGAGCAGTTCTTC. Its protein is CASSLGVAGVHEQFF.

The J gene is TRBJ2-2, the V gene TRBV5-4; 9 bases map to TRBD2. The CDR3 has 16 amino acids. The germline V gene has CDR1 SGHNT and CDR2 YYREEE (reference sequence). V trimming: 5 bases; J trimming: 4 bases; junction bases outside the gene matches: 9. In DNA, the CDR3 is TGTGCCAGCAGACAAGTAGCGGGAGCGAGCACCGGGGAGCTGTTTTTT. This gives the protein CASRQVAGASTGELFF.

A few counts support this clone. The chain is built from TRBV15 and TRBJ1-1; D might be TRBD1 (5 bases). This CDR3 is 14 amino acids long. CDR1 LNHNV and CDR2 YYDKDF come from the germline V gene (reference sequence). With 0 bases removed from V and 8 bases from J, the gap between germline ends came to 13 bases. In DNA form, the CDR3 reads TGTGCCACCAGCAGAGATAGAGACAGCCCCGAAGCTTTCTTT. Its translation: CATSRDRDSPEAFF.

This rearrangement joins TRBV27 to TRBJ2-1, with a possible D match to TRBD2 (6 bases). The CDR3 spans 15 residues. V lost 7 bases and J 7 bases, leaving 20 bases between the germline ends. The germline V gene has CDR1 MNHEY and CDR2 SMNVEV (reference sequence). The CDR3 sequence is CASTPRGLIGNEQFF. The CDR3 nucleotides read TGTGCCAGCACCCCGCGGGGCTTAATCGGGAATGAGCAGTTCTTC.

The chain links TRBV27 to TRBJ2-2; no firm D call. The CDR3 is 11 residues long. V lost 5 bases and J 5 bases, leaving 3 bases between the germline ends. Germline values: CDR1 MNHEY, CDR2 SMNVEV (reference sequence). The CDR3 spells CASSTTGELFF. DNA for the CDR3: TGTGCCAGCAGTACAACCGGGGAGCTGTTTTTT.